Listed below are T cell receptor beta chains from one sample, sequenced in a study of T cells in Graves' hyperthyroidism and ophthalmopathy. TCRdb processed the multiplex PCR reads anew with MiXCR; each CDR3 protein has one entry. The sample consists of 600,000 to 850,000 distinct CDR3 sequences, about 17% of them appearing once. Sequenced input: blood. These receptor sequences come from a woman aged 45-65 years with Graves' hyperthyroidism that later progressed to Graves' ophthalmopathy. The CDR3 runs from the conserved cysteine through the conserved F or W. Each record gives: V gene, clone size, D gene, J gene, CDR3 DNA, CDR3 protein. A D gene is named only where the DNA matches it firmly. The size entry is marked missing in some rows and otherwise reads once, few, many or a size class.

v_gene: TRBV20-1; abundance: few; d_gene: .; j_gene: TRBJ1-5; CDR3nt: TGCAGTGCTTCAAGTACACGGAGGGAGGATCAGCCCCAGCATTTT; CDR3aa: CSASSTRREDQPQHF
v_gene: TRBV6-5; abundance: .; d_gene: TRBD1; j_gene: TRBJ1-5; CDR3nt: TGTGCCAGCAGTTCCTTCCGGGACAGGGGTGCCCATCAGCCCCAGCATTTT; CDR3aa: CASSSFRDRGAHQPQHF
v_gene: TRBV9; abundance: .; d_gene: TRBD1; j_gene: TRBJ1-1; CDR3nt: TGTGCCAGCAGCGTAGGGCGGGGACAGGGGGATCATCGATTTAACACTGAAGCTTTCTTT; CDR3aa: CASSVGRGQGDHRFNTEAFF
v_gene: TRBV12-3/TRBV12-4; abundance: once; d_gene: .; j_gene: TRBJ1-5; CDR3nt: TGTGCCGGGGGGGGAAGCAATCAGCCCCAGCATTTT; CDR3aa: CAGGGSNQPQHF
v_gene: TRBV11-1; abundance: few; d_gene: .; j_gene: TRBJ1-1; CDR3nt: TGTGCCAGCAGCTTAAAATTGGGGGGCACTGAAGCTTTCTTT; CDR3aa: CASSLKLGGTEAFF
v_gene: TRBV7-3; abundance: .; d_gene: .; j_gene: TRBJ2-2; CDR3nt: TGTGCCAGCAGCTTAGCCCCGGGGACGAACACCGGGGAGCTGTTTTTT; CDR3aa: CASSLAPGTNTGELFF
v_gene: TRBV18; abundance: .; d_gene: TRBD1; j_gene: TRBJ1-4; CDR3nt: TGTGCCAGCTCACCAGGAGGGGGCTCAAATGAAAAACTGTTTTTT; CDR3aa: CASSPGGGSNEKLFF
v_gene: TRBV7-2; abundance: many; d_gene: TRBD2; j_gene: TRBJ2-7; CDR3nt: TGTGCCAGCAGTCGAACCCGGGCTAGCGGGCTCTCCTACGAGCAGTACTTC; CDR3aa: CASSRTRASGLSYEQYF
v_gene: TRBV7-9; abundance: .; d_gene: .; j_gene: TRBJ1-5; CDR3nt: TGTGCCAGCAGCTTAGTGCGAGGGGACTTAAATAGCAATCAGCCCCAGCATTTT; CDR3aa: CASSLVRGDLNSNQPQHF
v_gene: TRBV15; abundance: .; d_gene: TRBD2; j_gene: TRBJ2-3; CDR3nt: TGTGCCACCAGCACCCGGACTAGCGGGGGGCCAGATACGCAGTATTTT; CDR3aa: CATSTRTSGGPDTQYF
v_gene: TRBV6-5; abundance: .; d_gene: TRBD1; j_gene: TRBJ1-3; CDR3nt: TGTGCCAGCAGTTACGGGACAGTCCACACCATATATTTT; CDR3aa: CASSYGTVHTIYF
v_gene: TRBV18; abundance: many; d_gene: TRBD1; j_gene: TRBJ2-7; CDR3nt: TGTGCCAGCTCCAGACAGGGGTCTCCCTACGAGCAGTACTTC; CDR3aa: CASSRQGSPYEQYF
v_gene: TRBV12-3/TRBV12-4; abundance: few; d_gene: .; j_gene: TRBJ1-2; CDR3nt: TGTGCCAGCAGCCCCCCTTATAGGGGCTACACCTTC; CDR3aa: CASSPPYRGYTF
v_gene: TRBV7-9; abundance: .; d_gene: .; j_gene: TRBJ1-4; CDR3nt: TGTGCCAGCACCCCCGGGGCTGCTAATGAAAAACTGTTTTTT; CDR3aa: CASTPGAANEKLFF
v_gene: TRBV4-1; abundance: few; d_gene: .; j_gene: TRBJ2-3; CDR3nt: TGCGCCAGCAGCCAGGAGCTAAGCAGGGGTCGAACAGATACGCAGTATTTT; CDR3aa: CASSQELSRGRTDTQYF
v_gene: TRBV18; abundance: many; d_gene: .; j_gene: TRBJ1-1; CDR3nt: TGTGCCAGCTCACCAGTGAGTAACGCTATGAACACTGAAGCTTTCTTT; CDR3aa: CASSPVSNAMNTEAFF
v_gene: TRBV10-3; abundance: many; d_gene: .; j_gene: TRBJ2-1; CDR3nt: TGTGCCATCAGTTTTCATAATGAGCAGTTCTTC; CDR3aa: CAISFHNEQFF
v_gene: TRBV5-6; abundance: few; d_gene: .; j_gene: TRBJ1-5; CDR3nt: TGTGCCAGCAGCTTTGCCGGCGGCGCTAGCAATCAGCCCCAGCATTTT; CDR3aa: CASSFAGGASNQPQHF
v_gene: TRBV5-1; abundance: many; d_gene: .; j_gene: TRBJ2-3; CDR3nt: TGCGCCAGCAGCTTCCGGACAGATAGCACAGATACGCAGTATTTT; CDR3aa: CASSFRTDSTDTQYF
v_gene: TRBV5-1; abundance: few; d_gene: .; j_gene: TRBJ2-3; CDR3nt: TGCGCCAGCAGCCGGGGGACCGCTTCTAGCACAGATACGCAGTATTTT; CDR3aa: CASSRGTASSTDTQYF
v_gene: TRBV5-1; abundance: many; d_gene: TRBD1; j_gene: TRBJ1-6; CDR3nt: TGCGCCAGCAGCTGGACAGGGCACGAGCGTAATTCACCCCTCCACTTT; CDR3aa: CASSWTGHERNSPLHF
v_gene: TRBV5-4; abundance: .; d_gene: .; j_gene: TRBJ1-6; CDR3nt: TGTGCCAGCAGCCTGGGGAAACAGTTCTATAATTCACCCCTCCACTTT; CDR3aa: CASSLGKQFYNSPLHF
v_gene: TRBV5-1; abundance: many; d_gene: .; j_gene: TRBJ1-5; CDR3nt: TGCGCCAGCAGTGGCGTCGGGGCGGGACAGCCCCAGCATTTT; CDR3aa: CASSGVGAGQPQHF
v_gene: TRBV20-1; abundance: many; d_gene: .; j_gene: TRBJ2-7; CDR3nt: TGCAGTGCCCAAAATCGGTCCTACGAGCAGTACTTC; CDR3aa: CSAQNRSYEQYF
v_gene: TRBV15; abundance: .; d_gene: .; j_gene: TRBJ2-3; CDR3nt: TGTGCCACCAGCAGAGAAAGATCAGATACGCAGTATTTT; CDR3aa: CATSRERSDTQYF
v_gene: TRBV13; abundance: many; d_gene: .; j_gene: TRBJ2-7; CDR3nt: TGTGCCAGCAGCTCCCGGTCCTACGAGCAGTACTTC; CDR3aa: CASSSRSYEQYF
v_gene: TRBV5-1; abundance: .; d_gene: .; j_gene: TRBJ1-6; CDR3nt: TGCGCCAGCAGCTGGCAGGATAATAATTCACCCCTCCACTTT; CDR3aa: CASSWQDNNSPLHF
v_gene: TRBV28; abundance: many; d_gene: TRBD2; j_gene: TRBJ2-1; CDR3nt: TGTGCCAGCCGAACCGGGGGGGCCAATGAGCAGTTCTTC; CDR3aa: CASRTGGANEQFF
v_gene: TRBV11-3; abundance: many; d_gene: TRBD1; j_gene: TRBJ2-2; CDR3nt: TGTGCCAGCAGCTCCAACAGGGGATCCGGGGAGCTGTTTTTT; CDR3aa: CASSSNRGSGELFF
v_gene: TRBV5-1; abundance: many; d_gene: .; j_gene: TRBJ2-7; CDR3nt: TGCGCCAGCAGCTTGGGTCTCGGGTCTAGCTCCTACGAGCAGTACTTC; CDR3aa: CASSLGLGSSSYEQYF
v_gene: TRBV18; abundance: many; d_gene: .; j_gene: TRBJ1-4; CDR3nt: TGTGCCAGCTCAGCACCGGACGGACTGAATGAAAAACTGTTTTTT; CDR3aa: CASSAPDGLNEKLFF
v_gene: TRBV25-1; abundance: few; d_gene: TRBD1; j_gene: TRBJ2-3; CDR3nt: TGTGCCAGCAGTGAATACAAGTGGATAGGACAGGGGTGGGTAGATACGCAGTATTTT; CDR3aa: CASSEYKWIGQGWVDTQYF
v_gene: TRBV10-2; abundance: .; d_gene: TRBD1; j_gene: TRBJ1-4; CDR3nt: TGCGCCAGCAGTGGTGACAGGGGTTTTGATGAAAAACTGTTTTTT; CDR3aa: CASSGDRGFDEKLFF
v_gene: TRBV15; abundance: .; d_gene: .; j_gene: TRBJ2-5; CDR3nt: TGTGCCACCAGCAGGTACAGGAGCCAAGAGACCCAGTACTTC; CDR3aa: CATSRYRSQETQYF
v_gene: TRBV12-3/TRBV12-4; abundance: .; d_gene: TRBD1; j_gene: TRBJ2-7; CDR3nt: TGTGCCAGCAGTTTACCTTCGGGACAGATCGACGAGCAGTACTTC; CDR3aa: CASSLPSGQIDEQYF
v_gene: TRBV3-1; abundance: many; d_gene: .; j_gene: TRBJ2-3; CDR3nt: TGTGCCAGCAGCCAGGCTGACAGGAAACGCACAGATACGCAGTATTTT; CDR3aa: CASSQADRKRTDTQYF